One T cell receptor beta chain is described in this entry. In this sample, this clonotype turned up a few times. Its antigen specificity is not known. Per-nucleotide qualities are absent, and no much larger clonotype sits a single base away. The CDR3 sequence holds 11 residues, the cysteine and phenylalanine included. Only the CDR3 part of the read is kept: 33 bases, read in frame from the first base. V and J are trimmed by 10 bases and 4 bases, and the gene matches miss 1 base of the junction. CDR1 is given as ENHRY and CDR2 as SYGVKD, both from the germline V gene. The record originates from a study of T cells in Graves' hyperthyroidism and ophthalmopathy (dated by TCRdb to the late 2010s). Concerning the study at large: Peripheral blood samples were taken at the time of initial diagnosis, prior to any treatment. For training and testing, the 80 to 100 patients in the discovery cohort were randomly divided in a 7:3 ratio. An independent validation cohort of fewer than 20 hyperthyroidism patients and more than 15 patients who later progressed to ophthalmopathy tested prospective prediction of ophthalmopathy. After blood sampling, hyperthyroidism patients were treated with methimazole at a starting dose of 30 mg daily, and ophthalmopathy patients were treated with high-dose intravenous methylprednisolone. In addition, the study compared T-cell repertoires in thyroid tissue and in blood from five or six Graves' hyperthyroidism patients. The paper reports TCR Vbeta CDR3 sequencing of 140 or so peripheral blood samples: approximately 43 ophthalmopathy, under 80 hyperthyroidism and approximately 17 progressor patients. To identify TCR V-J signatures that set the groups apart, the researchers used a discovery cohort of approximately 98 patients, made up of 43 with Graves' ophthalmopathy and about 60 with stable Graves' hyperthyroidism.

TCR beta CDR3 regions were amplified from RNA transcripts. The TCR CDR3 was subjected to a first round of RT-PCR using the HTBI primer set and the Qiagen OneStep RT-PCR kit. Libraries were constructed in a second round of multiplex PCR, after which size selection and purification were performed. Libraries were sequenced paired-end with 100 bp reads on an Illumina HiSeq2000. Per the authors' processing: SOAPnuke was used to process the raw data, with reads discarded if the reads contained adapters or uncalled bases, had a mean Phred below 15, or lacked an exact constant-primer or identifier match. High-quality paired reads were merged with COPE v1.2.5, and unique nucleotide sequences were defined as clonotypes. Clonotypes were aligned to IMGT TRBV, TRBD and TRBJ reference segments using MiTCR v1.1. Analysis was restricted to V-J combinations with a frequency above 0.0001, which covered 99.2% of repertoires. A TCS score was defined as the ratio between F50 (clonal expansion) and ExV (chaos), using BLOSUM62-based TCRdist between CDR3 peptides within each V-J. Welch's t-statistics and random forest reduced roughly 530 V-J features to 13, which were used in a naive Bayes classifier (R e1071). TCRdb redid the processing of the public reads, applying fastp at Q25 and MiXCR, and retained in-frame beta chains. Every CDR3 protein is listed once, alongside the most common genes and DNA of its rows. TCRdb's processing, not the authors', yielded these V and J calls. The sample has about 720,000 distinct CDR3 sequences on record, approximately 16% of them singletons. Over 7.5% of the sample comes from the top ten.

A patient counted as having stable Graves' hyperthyroidism if no progression to ophthalmopathy occurred over 18 months of follow-up. Hyperthyroidism patients were newly diagnosed, had a disease duration of under 2 months, and were aged 18 to 65 years. Patients with uncontrolled infections, other autoimmune diseases, pregnancy or lactation were excluded. Diagnoses were established on the basis of clinical symptoms, serum thyroxine and TRAb, thyroid ultrasound, and orbital computed tomography. PBMCs were isolated from about 9 ml of fresh peripheral blood by Ficoll-Paque density gradient centrifugation. Total RNA was extracted with Trizol reagent, and quality was checked on an Agilent 2100 Bioanalyzer. Broad study findings and their caveats: Ophthalmopathy was separated from stable hyperthyroidism by a 13 V-J signature model, with 87.88% sensitivity and 81% to 83% specificity obtained in cross-validation and 80%/75% obtained in testing. No statistical method was used to fix the sample size in advance, and group allocation was not hidden from the investigators. Most expanded thyroid clonotypes (frequency above 0.001) were also detected in blood, a finding suggesting that blood repertoires may reflect thyroid immune responses. In validation, the model predicted progression to ophthalmopathy with around 71% sensitivity and roughly 72% specificity, a median of 6.5 months before onset.

Sequencing was done on a sample of blood. Recombination linked TRBV10-3 to TRBJ2-3, with 8 middle bases fitting TRBD1. The sequence came from a man aged 18 to 29 with Graves' hyperthyroidism. The bases read TGTGCCACAGGGGGCCCAGATACGCAGTATTTT. This sequence encodes CATGGPDTQYF.